A single sample gave rise to the 31 T cell receptor beta chains below, sequenced in a study of blood T cell repertoires in COVID-19. Clones were sequenced by immunoSEQ multiplex PCR, and TCRdb holds only the in-frame ones, with some missing. The sample shows 110,000 to 150,000 clones, 85% to 90% of them seen only once. Sequenced: PBMCs or T cells enriched from blood (not recorded which). These receptors came from a man in his sixties who had recovered from COVID-19.

The V and J genes are TRBV6-1 and TRBJ1-4; tentatively, D is TRBD1 (5 bases). This CDR3 region has 15 residues. Germline V gene data show CDR1 as MNHNS and CDR2 as SASEGT. V was clipped by 3 bases and J by 7 bases, with 15 bases between them. CDR3 residues: CASSEKGRRGEKLFF. The CDR3, as DNA: TGTGCCAGCAGTGAGAAGGGCCGGAGGGGTGAAAAACTGTTTTTT.

This clone was recorded once. The gene calls are TRBV6-5 and TRBJ2-3, with 10 positions matching TRBD2. The CDR3 consists of 14 residues. After removal of 6 bases from V and 6 bases from J, the junction contained 6 bases not matched to a gene. The germline V gene encodes CDR1 MNHEY and CDR2 SVGAGI. CDR3 amino acids: CASRTSGAPDTQYF. The CDR3 DNA sequence: TGTGCCAGCAGAACTAGCGGGGCCCCCGATACGCAGTATTTT.

This chain uses TRBV27 with TRBJ2-3, with D tentatively TRBD1 (6 bases). The V gene's germline CDR1 is MNHEY and CDR2 SMNVEV (reference sequence). Between the trimmed V and J ends, which lost 10 bases and 1 base, there was a span of 15 bases. The CDR3 has 14 residues. The CDR3 coding sequence is TGTGCCACCGCCCACAGGGCTGGCACAGATACGCAGTATTTT. It codes for CATAHRAGTDTQYF.

The chain links TRBV2 to TRBJ2-1; 7 nucleotides agree with TRBD2. V lost 6 bases, J lost 0 bases, and 5 bases stayed unmatched. The germline gives CDR1 SNHLY, CDR2 FYNNEI. This CDR3 comprises 15 residues. The CDR3: CASSSGVSSYNEQFF. The DNA for the CDR3 is TGTGCCAGCAGCAGCGGGGTAAGCTCCTACAATGAGCAGTTCTTC. Variable domain in full (rest from reference TRBV2 and TRBJ2-1): EPEVTQTPSHQVTQMGQEVILRCVPISNHLYFYWYRQILGQKVEFLVSFYNNEISEKSEIFDDQFSVERPDGSNFTLKIRSTKLEDSAMYFCASSSGVSSYNEQFFGPGTRLTVL.

The chain joins TRBV7-8 to TRBJ2-7, with D possibly matching TRBD1 (6 bases). This CDR3 spans 14 amino acids. Between the trimmed V and J ends, which lost 3 bases and 7 bases, there was a span of 16 bases. Germline CDR1 SGHVS, CDR2 FQNEAQ. The CDR3 spells CASSFWTAMGEQYF. CDR3 DNA sequence: TGTGCCAGCAGCTTTTGGACAGCAATGGGAGAGCAGTACTTC.

The V call is TRBV5-6, the J call TRBJ1-6; D gene uncertain. The CDR3 totals 15 residues. The germline gives CDR1 SGHDT, CDR2 YYEEEE. The germline V and J ends were trimmed by 4 bases and 6 bases, with 14 bases remaining between them. CDR3: CASSVNRVRNSPLHF. The CDR3 region has the DNA TGTGCCAGCAGCGTTAATCGGGTTCGTAATTCACCCCTCCACTTT.

V usage is TRBV11-2 and J usage is TRBJ1-1, with D perhaps matching TRBD1 (5 bases). Per germline, CDR1 SGHAT and CDR2 FQNNGV. V lost 6 bases to trimming and J lost 0 bases, with 17 bases between them. The CDR3 length is 16 residues. CDR3 loop: CASRSASRQMNTEAFF. The CDR3 nucleotides are TGTGCCAGCAGGTCAGCTTCGAGACAGATGAACACTGAAGCTTTCTTT.

This clone was seen only once. This chain joins TRBV5-8 and TRBJ2-7; D call uncertain. Germline V CDR1 and CDR2: SGHTS, YDEGEE. The CDR3 totals 12 residues. Trimming took 1 base from V and 3 from J, leaving 5 bases between them. CDR3 nucleotides: TGTGCCAGCAGCTTGATTTACTACGAGCAGTACTTC. It encodes CASSLIYYEQYF.

The CDR3 loop reads CAIGRGLFETQYF. The CDR3 DNA follows: TGTGCCATCGGCAGGGGGCTTTTTGAGACCCAGTACTTC. V usage is TRBV10-3 and J usage is TRBJ2-5; 8 positions match TRBD1. The V segment lost 8 bases and the J segment 5 bases; nucleotides outside the gene matches: 7. The CDR3 sequence is 13 residues long. Germline V gene data show CDR1 as ENHRY and CDR2 as SYGVKD.

The chain employs TRBV7-8 and TRBJ1-2, with 7 bases aligning to TRBD1. The CDR3 spans 13 residues. V shed 5 bases and J 2 bases; nucleotides not matched to a gene: 2. Germline CDR1 reads SGHVS; CDR2 reads FQNEAQ. The DNA of the CDR3 is TGTGCCAGCAGCCGGGACAGCAACTATGGCTACACCTTC. It is translated as CASSRDSNYGYTF.

V usage is TRBV28 and J usage is TRBJ1-5, with unresolved D. The germline gives CDR1 MDHEN, CDR2 SYDVKM. V dropped 2 bases and J dropped 4 bases, with 12 bases sitting between them. This CDR3 contains 15 residues. CDR3 DNA: TGTGCCAGCAGTTTAGGGGAAAGGAGGAATCAGCCCCAGCATTTT. It codes for CASSLGERRNQPQHF. The complete variable domain, with remaining parts taken from reference TRBV28 and TRBJ1-5, reads DVKVTQSSRYLVKRTGEKVFLECVQDMDHENMFWYRQDPGLGLRLIYFSYDVKMKEKGDIPEGYSVSREKKERFSLILESASTNQTSMYLCASSLGERRNQPQHFGDGTRLSIL.

The genes are TRBV2 and TRBJ1-5, with TRBD1 matching over 8 bases. Trimming cost V 6 bases and J 11 bases; bases outside gene matches: 15. The CDR3 spans 15 residues. CDR1 and CDR2 (germline): SNHLY, FYNNEI. CDR3 in amino acids: CASSVLMTGDGAQHF. The CDR3 coding sequence is TGTGCCAGCAGCGTACTCATGACAGGGGATGGGGCCCAGCATTTT. The variable domain in full, completed from reference TRBV2 and TRBJ1-5, reads EPEVTQTPSHQVTQMGQEVILRCVPISNHLYFYWYRQILGQKVEFLVSFYNNEISEKSEIFDDQFSVERPDGSNFTLKIRSTKLEDSAMYFCASSVLMTGDGAQHFGDGTRLSIL.

The CDR3 nucleotides are TGTGCCAGCAGCGCTACGAGGAGCACTGAAGCTTTCTTT. Translating gives CASSATRSTEAFF. This rearrangement joins TRBV7-6 to TRBJ1-1; unclear D gene. The germline V and J ends were trimmed by 5 bases and 4 bases, with 11 bases remaining between them. Germline lookup yields CDR1 SGHVS and CDR2 FNYEAQ. This CDR3 is built from 13 residues.

V gene TRBV11-3 combines with J gene TRBJ2-3; 7 positions match TRBD2. This CDR3 has 14 residues. The germline V gene has CDR1 SGHNT and CDR2 YENEEA. The trim removed 8 bases at V and 0 bases at J, leaving 5 bases unmatched. Here the CDR3 reads CASSIAGSTDTQYF. The CDR3 nucleotides read TGTGCCAGCTCTATAGCGGGTAGCACAGATACGCAGTATTTT.

CDR3 sequence reads: CASGPGQGYEQYF. The CDR3 DNA sequence: TGTGCTAGTGGACCGGGACAGGGCTACGAGCAGTACTTC. V and J are TRBV12-5 and TRBJ2-7; 9 nucleotides agree with TRBD1. Germline values: CDR1 LGHNT, CDR2 FRNRAP. The ends lost 6 bases at V and 3 bases at J; junction bases unmatched: 3. The CDR3 spans 13 residues.

This chain connects TRBV6-5 to TRBJ2-5; tentatively, D is TRBD1 (6 bases). This CDR3 comprises 13 residues. The V end was cut by 4 bases, the J end by 3 bases, with 9 bases between. Germline V gene sequence: CDR1 MNHEY, CDR2 SVGAGI. CDR3 bases: TGTGCCAGCAGTTTGGACAGCGAAGAGACCCAGTACTTC. Protein sequence: CASSLDSEETQYF.

The V call is TRBV14, the J call TRBJ1-2; TRBD1 might be the D (6 bases). V gave up 5 bases and J gave up 5 bases, with 12 bases separating them. CDR1 SGHDN and CDR2 FVKESK come from the germline V gene. The length of the CDR3 is 13 residues. The CDR3 reads CASSENQGYGYTF. CDR3 DNA sequence: TGTGCCAGCAGCGAAAACCAGGGGTATGGCTACACCTTC.

The chain combines TRBV9 with TRBJ2-1, with 11 bases lining up with TRBD2. The junction had 6 bases not matched to a gene; V was cut back by 3 bases and J by 1 base. Germline V gene data show CDR1 as SGDLS and CDR2 as YYNGEE. The CDR3 has 17 residues. The CDR3 protein is CASSGSLAGGSYNEQFF. CDR3 nucleotide sequence: TGTGCCAGCAGCGGATCTCTAGCGGGAGGATCCTACAATGAGCAGTTCTTC.

The rearrangement links TRBV28 to TRBJ1-2; tentative D call: TRBD1 (6 bases). The V gene's germline CDR1 is MDHEN and CDR2 SYDVKM. The CDR3 loop spans 12 amino acids. The ends were cut back, 6 bases at V and 8 bases at J, with 13 bases in the middle. This chain's CDR3 is CASSTGLVGYTF. CDR3 DNA sequence: TGTGCCAGCAGCACAGGGCTTGTCGGCTACACCTTC.

The genes are TRBV30 and TRBJ2-1; possible D gene TRBD2, 7 bases. Trimming shortened V by 2 bases and J by 15 bases, and 23 bases separated the two germline ends. Germline CDR1 is GTSNPN and CDR2 is SVGIG (reference sequence). CDR3 length equals 14 residues. The CDR3 is CAWSHRTLARGVFF. DNA for the CDR3: TGTGCCTGGAGTCATCGAACACTAGCGAGGGGGGTGTTCTTC.

The V call is TRBV15, the J call TRBJ2-1; weak D call: TRBD2 (5 bases). CDR1 is LNHNV, CDR2 YYDKDF, per germline (reference sequence). The CDR3 has 15 residues. Between the trimmed V and J ends, which lost 4 bases and 6 bases, there was a span of 16 bases. CDR3 region: CATSNFEGSGNEQFF. CDR3 in DNA: TGTGCCACCAGCAATTTTGAGGGAAGTGGCAATGAGCAGTTCTTC. Combining the CDR3 with reference TRBV15 and TRBJ2-1 gives the whole variable domain DAMVIQNPRYQVTQFGKPVTLSCSQTLNHNVMYWYQQKSSQAPKLLFHYYDKDFNNEADTPDNFQSRRPNTSFCFLDIRSPGLGDTAMYLCATSNFEGSGNEQFFGPGTRLTVL.

This sequence joins TRBV11-2 and TRBJ2-5, with a tentative D call TRBD1 (5 bases). There are 15 residues in the CDR3. The V gene lost 5 bases and the J gene lost 5 bases, with 18 bases spanning the gap. Germline-derived CDR1 and CDR2 are SGHAT and FQNNGV. This CDR3 is CASSTGGRGTETQYF. In DNA form, the CDR3 reads TGTGCCAGCAGCACGGGCGGAAGGGGTACGGAGACCCAGTACTTC.

The chain combines TRBV11-1 with TRBJ2-7, with 8 bases fitting TRBD2. This CDR3 contains 15 residues. Germline CDR1 reads SGHAT; CDR2 reads FQDESV (reference sequence). The V gene end was trimmed by 5 bases and the J gene end by 6 bases; junction bases not matched to a gene: 12. This chain's CDR3 is CASSPSGLAEGEQYF. DNA for the CDR3: TGTGCCAGCAGCCCCTCCGGACTAGCTGAGGGCGAGCAGTACTTC.

This chain connects TRBV18 to TRBJ1-5; D possibly corresponds to TRBD1 (6 bases). The CDR3 sequence is 15 residues long. V lost 3 bases to trimming and J lost 0 bases, with 9 bases between them. Germline V CDR1 and CDR2: KGHSH, LQKENI. For the CDR3, the DNA is TGTGCCAGCTCACCGGACAGCTATAGCAATCAGCCCCAGCATTTT. This codes for CASSPDSYSNQPQHF.

CDR3 residues: CATQQGSPYEQYF. CDR3 nucleotides: TGTGCCACCCAACAGGGGTCGCCCTACGAGCAGTACTTC. The chain carries TRBV15 and TRBJ2-7, with 7 bases identical to TRBD1. The CDR3 extends over 13 amino acids. Trimming removed 8 bases from V and 2 bases from J; junction bases left unmatched: 6. CDR1 LNHNV and CDR2 YYDKDF come from the germline V gene (reference sequence).

The rearrangement joins TRBV6-5 to TRBJ1-2; D gene unclear. Per the germline V gene, CDR1 is MNHEY and CDR2 is SVGAGI. This CDR3 contains 15 residues. Trimming removed 2 bases at V and 4 bases at J, with 14 bases between. The CDR3 DNA reads TGTGCCAGCAGTTACATGGCAGAAGTCCTCTATGGCTACACCTTC. It yields the protein CASSYMAEVLYGYTF.

The chain has TRBV29-1 and TRBJ2-7; D gene ambiguous. The CDR3 sequence is 12 residues long. The germline V and J ends were trimmed by 5 bases and 4 bases, with 12 bases remaining between them. CDR1 is SQVTM and CDR2 is ANQGSEA in the germline V gene. The CDR3 region has the DNA TGCAGCGTTCAAGTGGCCATTTACGAGCAGTACTTC. It codes for CSVQVAIYEQYF.

This clone came up a few times. The chain has TRBV9 and TRBJ1-2; D remains unclear. Per the germline V gene, CDR1 is SGDLS and CDR2 is YYNGEE. V was clipped by 0 bases and J by 4 bases, with 13 bases between them. The CDR3 extends over 15 amino acids. CDR3 nucleotide sequence: TGTGCCAGCAGCGTAGTCCCCGGAGGAGTCTATGGCTACACCTTC. It is translated as CASSVVPGGVYGYTF.

The chain uses TRBV15 and TRBJ1-1, with a tentative D call TRBD1 (6 bases). Trimming removed 3 bases at V and 4 bases at J, with 12 bases between. The CDR3 runs to 14 residues. Germline V gene sequence: CDR1 LNHNV, CDR2 YYDKDF (reference sequence). The chain's CDR3 is CATSSTGFGTEAFF. The CDR3 nucleotides read TGTGCCACCAGCAGTACAGGGTTCGGCACTGAAGCTTTCTTT.

Comment on this clone: A much larger clone lies one base from this, so it may be a read error. Other nucleotide sequences from this sample produce the same CDR3. The chain couples TRBV5-8 to TRBJ2-7, with D maybe TRBD1 (6 bases). Per germline, CDR1 SGHTS and CDR2 YDEGEE. CDR3 size: 13 residues. The CDR3 DNA reads TGTGCCAGCAGCAAGGACAGCTCCTACGAGCAATACTTC. It is translated as CASSKDSSYEQYF.

J is TRBJ2-7 and V is TRBV7-9, with unresolved D. Trimming removed 5 bases from V and 0 bases from J, with 8 bases in between. There are 13 residues in the CDR3. Germline-derived CDR1 and CDR2 are SEHNR and FQNEAQ (reference sequence). The chain's CDR3 is CASSRATSYEQYF. CDR3 coding DNA: TGTGCCAGCAGCCGCGCAACCTCCTACGAGCAGTACTTC.